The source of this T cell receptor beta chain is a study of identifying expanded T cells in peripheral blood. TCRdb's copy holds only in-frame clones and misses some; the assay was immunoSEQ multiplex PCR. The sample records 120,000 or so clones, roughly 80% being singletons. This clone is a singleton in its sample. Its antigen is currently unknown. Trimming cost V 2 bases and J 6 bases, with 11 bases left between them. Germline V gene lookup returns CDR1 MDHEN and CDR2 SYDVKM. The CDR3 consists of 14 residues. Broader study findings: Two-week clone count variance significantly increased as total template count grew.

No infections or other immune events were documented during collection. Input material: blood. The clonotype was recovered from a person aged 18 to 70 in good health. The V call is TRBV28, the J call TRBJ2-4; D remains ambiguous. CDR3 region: CASSLRPRANIQYF. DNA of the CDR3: TGTGCCAGCAGTTTAAGGCCAAGGGCAAACATTCAGTACTTC.